This passage covers 11 T cell receptor beta chains from one sample sequenced in a study of T cell responses to AZD1222 COVID-19 vaccine. Produced via immunoSEQ multiplex PCR; TCRdb's table is partial and in-frame only. Of 70,000 to 85,000 clones in the sample, roughly 80% are singletons; the top ten hold 1.3%. Sequencing was performed on peripheral blood, taken 28 days after the second AZD1222 dose. These receptors all stem from an adult who received the AZD1222 COVID-19 vaccine.

The V call is TRBV6-2 or TRBV6-3, the J call TRBJ1-2; TRBD1 aligns across 7 bases. This CDR3 is built from 17 residues. The J segment lost 0 bases and the V segment lost 7 bases, leaving 14 bases of the junction unmatched. CDR1 is MNHEY, CDR2 SVGEGT, per germline. The CDR3, as DNA: TGTGCCAGCACCCCTGACAGGGTGGAGGATCCTAACTATGGCTACACCTTC. Amino acid sequence: CASTPDRVEDPNYGYTF.

The chain employs TRBV7-9 and TRBJ2-5; 8 nucleotides agree with TRBD1. The germline V gene encodes CDR1 SEHNR and CDR2 FQNEAQ (reference sequence). The CDR3 has 16 residues. V dropped 0 bases and J dropped 5; count of bases not matched to a gene: 8. The CDR3 reads CASSLAPGQGEETQYF. CDR3 DNA sequence: TGTGCCAGCAGCTTAGCCCCCGGACAGGGTGAGGAGACCCAGTACTTC.

This clone was recorded once. This rearrangement joins TRBV5-1 to TRBJ2-3; the D is unclear. V was cut by 0 bases and J by 5 bases, with 10 bases left in between. The CDR3 extends over 14 amino acids. Germline lookup yields CDR1 SGHRS and CDR2 YFSETQ. The CDR3 reads CASSLGYPGDTQYF. CDR3 nucleotide sequence: TGCGCCAGCAGCTTGGGTTATCCGGGAGATACGCAGTATTTT. Filled out from reference TRBV5-1 and TRBJ2-3, the complete variable domain reads KAGVTQTPRYLIKTRGQQVTLSCSPISGHRSVSWYQQTPGQGLQFLFEYFSETQRNKGNFPGRFSGRQFSNSRSEMNVSTLELGDSALYLCASSLGYPGDTQYFGPGTRLTVL.

This clone was counted a few times. V and J are TRBV5-4 and TRBJ1-6; D unresolved. V lost 4 bases, J lost 6 bases, and 14 bases lay in between. The CDR3 length is 15 residues. Germline loops: CDR1 SGHNT, CDR2 YYREEE (reference sequence). Here the CDR3 DNA reads TGTGCCAGCAGCCGAGCAGACGGCCCTAATTCACCCCTCCACTTT. Protein product: CASSRADGPNSPLHF.

This clone occurred once. The chain joins TRBV20-1 to TRBJ1-2, with unresolved D. The ends were cut back, 5 bases at V and 8 bases at J, with 6 bases in the middle. CDR1 and CDR2 from the germline V gene are DFQATT and SNEGSKA (reference sequence). CDR3 length equals 9 residues. Here the CDR3 reads CSASDGYTF. In DNA form, the CDR3 reads TGCAGTGCTTCCGACGGCTACACCTTC.

The chain recombines TRBV19 with TRBJ2-2; D possibly corresponds to TRBD2 (6 bases). Between the trimmed V and J ends, which lost 5 bases and 4 bases, there was a span of 20 bases. The germline gives CDR1 LNHDA, CDR2 SQIVND (reference sequence). This CDR3 has 17 residues. The CDR3 region is CASSPFGSGRGTGELFF. CDR3 sequence (DNA): TGTGCCAGTAGTCCCTTCGGTTCCGGGAGAGGCACCGGGGAGCTGTTTTTT.

The genes are TRBV7-6 and TRBJ1-3; D may be TRBD1 (6 bases). The CDR3 is made up of 15 amino acids. Trimming pared 5 bases from V and 4 bases from J, leaving 15 bases between. Germline V gene lookup returns CDR1 SGHVS and CDR2 FNYEAQ. CDR3 region: CASSKGQPGGNTIYF. The CDR3, as DNA: TGTGCCAGCAGCAAAGGACAGCCAGGGGGAAACACCATATATTTT.

This chain joins TRBV29-1 and TRBJ2-1; 10 nucleotides align to TRBD1. The CDR3 runs 16 residues. V gave up 1 base and J gave up 10 bases; unmatched junction bases: 13. Germline V gene sequence: CDR1 SQVTM, CDR2 ANQGSEA. CDR3 in amino acids: CSVEGLWGQGIGEQFF. The DNA for the CDR3 is TGCAGCGTTGAAGGCCTTTGGGGACAGGGGATAGGAGAGCAGTTCTTC.

The chain employs TRBV19 and TRBJ2-5; D is unclear. Germline CDR1 and CDR2: LNHDA and SQIVND (reference sequence). Trimming left V 3 bases short and J 4 bases short, with 18 bases between. The CDR3 sequence is 16 residues long. This CDR3 is CASSIVGSEVGETQYF. The CDR3 DNA sequence: TGTGCCAGTAGTATTGTAGGGTCAGAGGTCGGAGAGACCCAGTACTTC. Looking up the rest from reference TRBV19 and TRBJ2-5 gives the full variable domain: DGGITQSPKYLFRKEGQNVTLSCEQNLNHDAMYWYRQDPGQGLRLIYYSQIVNDFQKGDIAEGYSVSREKKESFPLTVTSAQKNPTAFYLCASSIVGSEVGETQYFGPGTRLLVL.

The chain is built from TRBV11-2 and TRBJ1-1; possibly TRBD1 for D (5 bases). Germline V lookup: CDR1 SGHAT, CDR2 FQNNGV. The V gene lost 0 bases and the J gene lost 4 bases, with 12 bases spanning the gap. CDR3 size: 15 residues. CDR3 nucleotide sequence: TGTGCCAGCAGCTTAGAGGGCTGGGGGGGCACTGAAGCTTTCTTT. Residues: CASSLEGWGGTEAFF.

This clone was observed once. The chain joins TRBV5-6 to TRBJ1-6; TRBD1 might be the D (5 bases). The CDR3 runs to 14 residues. Germline lookup yields CDR1 SGHDT and CDR2 YYEEEE. V dropped 0 bases and J dropped 10 bases, with 11 bases sitting between them. The CDR3 nucleotides are TGTGCCAGCAGCTTGGATCAGGGAGGGTCACCCCTCCACTTT. Its translation is CASSLDQGGSPLHF.